This T cell receptor beta chain was captured in a study of blood T cell repertoires in COVID-19. Study at large: COVID-19 samples collected from the United States, Italy and Spain covered acute and convalescent phases. PBMCs, B-cell-depleted T cells, or T cells were the source of the cDNA or gDNA that made up the material.

CDR1 and CDR2 (germline): SGDLS, YYNGEE. V lost 1 base to trimming and J lost 7 bases; unmatched junction nucleotides: 3. CDR3 length: 15 residues. Authors' methods: The assay estimated nucleated cells by amplifying reference gene primers. Here immunoSEQ multiplex PCR was the method, and the copy in TCRdb shows in-frame clones only, minus some. That table gives V, J and clone size, and the DNA gave D and trimming. The top ten hold about 8.1% of the sample, which has about 250,000 clones, about 80% seen once. The count of this clone is one. The sequencing input was peripheral blood. This receptor was obtained from a man older than 75 with acute or convalescent COVID-19. The chain joins TRBV9 to TRBJ1-4, with 11 bases that match TRBD1. The CDR3 spells CASSVRGQGGEKLFF. CDR3 DNA sequence: TGTGCCAGCAGCGTAAGGGGACAGGGGGGTGAAAAACTGTTTTTT.